The sample holds a few counts of the clone carrying this T cell receptor beta chain. As yet, its antigen is unknown. This CDR3 is built from 14 residues. The germline V and J ends were trimmed by 1 base and 1 base, with 10 bases remaining between them. Per the germline V gene, CDR1 is DFQATT and CDR2 is SNEGSKA (reference sequence). The sample belongs to a study of blood T cells in healthy people across ages. In the study overall: About one barcoded TCR beta cDNA was captured per two T cells.

Notes on the study in general: One million T cells yielded diversity estimates that were considered underestimates. The donors' CMV status was not determined, possibly confounding changes in expanded clonotypes.

The second PCR ran roughly 7 to 11 cycles with a sample-barcoded 5' primer and J-beta primers. MiXCR, run by TCRdb on the 5' RACE reads, gives a single entry per CDR3 protein. Found here are 1 million or so distinct CDR3 sequences, roughly 24% of them singletons; the top ten hold 0.65% to 0.95%. Separately, the same data were catalogued under a study of T cells of mothers and their children. That work states: Over 9.5 million reads per mother and around 3 million per child were obtained.

The sequenced material came from blood. The J gene is TRBJ2-5, the V gene TRBV20-1, with D possibly matching TRBD2 (6 bases). The sequence derives from a girl under 10 years old in good health. The CDR3 coding sequence is TGCAGTGCTAGAGTAGCGGAACTCCAAGAGACCCAGTACTTC. Protein product: CSARVAELQETQYF.